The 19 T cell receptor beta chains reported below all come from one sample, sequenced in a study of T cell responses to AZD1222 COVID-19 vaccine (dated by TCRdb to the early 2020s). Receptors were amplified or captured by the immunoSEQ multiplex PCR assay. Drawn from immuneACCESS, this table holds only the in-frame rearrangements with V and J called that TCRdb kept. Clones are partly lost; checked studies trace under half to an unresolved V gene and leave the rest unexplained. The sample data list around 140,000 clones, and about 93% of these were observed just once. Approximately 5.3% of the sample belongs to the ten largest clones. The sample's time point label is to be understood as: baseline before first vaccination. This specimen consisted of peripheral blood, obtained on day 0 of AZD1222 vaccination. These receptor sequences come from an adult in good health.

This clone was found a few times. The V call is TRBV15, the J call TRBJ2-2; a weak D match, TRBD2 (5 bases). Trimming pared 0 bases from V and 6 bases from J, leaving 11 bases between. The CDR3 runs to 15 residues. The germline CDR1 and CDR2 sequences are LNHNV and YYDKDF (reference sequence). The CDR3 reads CATSRDLWGAGELFF. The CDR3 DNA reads TGTGCCACCAGCAGAGATCTGTGGGGAGCCGGGGAGCTGTTTTTT. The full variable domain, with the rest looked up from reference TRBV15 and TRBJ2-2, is DAMVIQNPRYQVTQFGKPVTLSCSQTLNHNVMYWYQQKSSQAPKLLFHYYDKDFNNEADTPDNFQSRRPNTSFCFLDIRSPGLGDTAMYLCATSRDLWGAGELFFGEGSRLTVL.

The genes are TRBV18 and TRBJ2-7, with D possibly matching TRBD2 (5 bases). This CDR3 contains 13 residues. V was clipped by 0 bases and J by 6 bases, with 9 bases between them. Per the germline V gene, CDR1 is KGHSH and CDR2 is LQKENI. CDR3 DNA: TGTGCCAGCTCACCACCGATCCTAGCCGAGCAGTACTTC. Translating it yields CASSPPILAEQYF.

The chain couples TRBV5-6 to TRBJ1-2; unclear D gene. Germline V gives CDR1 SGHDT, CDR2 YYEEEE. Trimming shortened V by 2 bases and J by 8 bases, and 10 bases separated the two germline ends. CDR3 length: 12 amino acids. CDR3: CASSFRTHGYTF. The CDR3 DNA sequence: TGTGCCAGCAGCTTTAGGACCCACGGCTACACCTTC.

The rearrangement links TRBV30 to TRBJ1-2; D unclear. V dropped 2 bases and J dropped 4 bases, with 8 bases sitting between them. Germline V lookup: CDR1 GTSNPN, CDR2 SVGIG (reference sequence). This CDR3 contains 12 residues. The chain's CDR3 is CAWSSGVYGYTF. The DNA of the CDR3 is TGTGCCTGGAGTTCGGGTGTCTATGGCTACACCTTC.

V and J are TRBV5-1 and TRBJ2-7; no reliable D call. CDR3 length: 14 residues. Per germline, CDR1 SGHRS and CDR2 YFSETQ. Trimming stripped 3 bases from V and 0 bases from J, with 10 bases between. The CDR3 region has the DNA TGCGCCAGCAGCTACAACTCGCACTCCTACGAGCAGTACTTC. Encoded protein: CASSYNSHSYEQYF.

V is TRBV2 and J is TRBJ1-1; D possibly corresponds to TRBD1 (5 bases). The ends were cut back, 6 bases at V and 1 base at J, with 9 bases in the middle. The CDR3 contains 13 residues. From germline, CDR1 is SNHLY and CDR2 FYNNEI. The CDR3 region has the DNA TGTGCCAGCAGGGACAACCCGAACACTGAAGCTTTCTTT. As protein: CASRDNPNTEAFF.

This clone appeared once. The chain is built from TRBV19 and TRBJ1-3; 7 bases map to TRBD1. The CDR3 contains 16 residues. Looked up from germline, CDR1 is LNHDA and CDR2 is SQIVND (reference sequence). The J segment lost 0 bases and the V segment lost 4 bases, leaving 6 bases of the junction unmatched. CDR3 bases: TGTGCCAGTAGTAACCCCAGGGGGACCTCTGGAAACACCATATATTTT. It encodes CASSNPRGTSGNTIYF.

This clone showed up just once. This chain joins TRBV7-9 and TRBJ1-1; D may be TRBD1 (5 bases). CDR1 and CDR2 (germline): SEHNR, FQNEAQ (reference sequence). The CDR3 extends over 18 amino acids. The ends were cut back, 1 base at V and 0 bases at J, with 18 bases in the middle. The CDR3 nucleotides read TGTGCCAGCAGCTTAGGGTTGAATGGGGGAATGATGAACACTGAAGCTTTCTTT. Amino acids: CASSLGLNGGMMNTEAFF.

The DNA of the CDR3 is TGTGCCAGCAGAGGGACGGAGGGGAGCACAGATACGCAGTATTTT. This translates into CASRGTEGSTDTQYF. The chain has TRBV7-8 and TRBJ2-3; D is possibly TRBD2 (6 bases). Germline V lookup: CDR1 SGHVS, CDR2 FQNEAQ. V shed 6 bases and J shed 0 bases, with 13 bases lying between them. The CDR3 is 15 residues long.

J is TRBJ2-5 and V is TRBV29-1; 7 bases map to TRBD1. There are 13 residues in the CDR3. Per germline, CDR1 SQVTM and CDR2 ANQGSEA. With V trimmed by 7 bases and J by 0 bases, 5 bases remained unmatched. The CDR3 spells CSAGGSYQETQYF. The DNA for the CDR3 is TGCAGCGCAGGGGGTTCGTACCAAGAGACCCAGTACTTC.

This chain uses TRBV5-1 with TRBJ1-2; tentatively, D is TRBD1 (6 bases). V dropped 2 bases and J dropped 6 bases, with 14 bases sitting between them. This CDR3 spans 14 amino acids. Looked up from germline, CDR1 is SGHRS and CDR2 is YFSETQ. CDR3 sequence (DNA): TGCGCCAGCAGCTTTCCCGGGGGGCAAAATGGCTACACCTTC. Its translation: CASSFPGGQNGYTF.

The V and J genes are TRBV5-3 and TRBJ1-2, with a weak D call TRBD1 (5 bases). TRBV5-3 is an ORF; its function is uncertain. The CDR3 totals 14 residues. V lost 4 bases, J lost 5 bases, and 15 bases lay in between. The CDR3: CARSPGRARYGYTF. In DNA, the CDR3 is TGTGCCAGAAGCCCGGGCAGGGCCCGGTATGGCTACACCTTC.

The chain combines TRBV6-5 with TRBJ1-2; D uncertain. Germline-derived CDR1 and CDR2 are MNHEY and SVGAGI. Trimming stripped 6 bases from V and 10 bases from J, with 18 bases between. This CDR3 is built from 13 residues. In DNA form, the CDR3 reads TGTGCCAGCAGCACACCCATCCAGGAGGCCTACACCTTC. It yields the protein CASSTPIQEAYTF.

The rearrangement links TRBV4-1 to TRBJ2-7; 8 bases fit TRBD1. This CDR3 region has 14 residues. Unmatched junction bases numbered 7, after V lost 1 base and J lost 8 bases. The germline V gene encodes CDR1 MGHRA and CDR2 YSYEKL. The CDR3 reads CASSQGTGTIKQYF. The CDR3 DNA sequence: TGCGCCAGCAGCCAAGGGACAGGGACCATCAAGCAGTACTTC.

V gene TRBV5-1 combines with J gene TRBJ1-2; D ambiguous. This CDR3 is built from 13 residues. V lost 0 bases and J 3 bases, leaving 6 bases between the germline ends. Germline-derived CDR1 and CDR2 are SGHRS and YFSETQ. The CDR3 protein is CASSLENDYGYTF. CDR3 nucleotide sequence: TGCGCCAGCAGCTTGGAGAATGACTATGGCTACACCTTC.

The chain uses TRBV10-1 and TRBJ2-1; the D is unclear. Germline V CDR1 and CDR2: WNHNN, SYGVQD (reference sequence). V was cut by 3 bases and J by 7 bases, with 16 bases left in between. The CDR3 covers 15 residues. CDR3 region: CASSDRRHPVNEQFF. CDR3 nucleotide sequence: TGCGCCAGCAGTGATCGGCGCCACCCGGTGAATGAGCAGTTCTTC.

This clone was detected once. Here the CDR3 DNA reads TGCGCCAGCGTGACTAGGGAACAAGAGACCCAGTACTTC. Protein product: CASVTREQETQYF. This chain joins TRBV23-1 and TRBJ2-5, with D possibly matching TRBD2 (6 bases). TRBV23-1 counts as an open reading frame of uncertain function. Between the trimmed V and J ends, which lost 8 bases and 2 bases, there was a span of 12 bases. The CDR3 covers 13 residues.

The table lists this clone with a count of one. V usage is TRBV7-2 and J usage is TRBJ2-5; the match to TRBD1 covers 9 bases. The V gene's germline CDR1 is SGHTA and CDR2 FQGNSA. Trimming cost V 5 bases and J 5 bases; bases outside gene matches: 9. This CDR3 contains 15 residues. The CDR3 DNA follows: TGTGCCAGCAGCGAAGACAGGGGGAGGATGGAGACCCAGTACTTC. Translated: CASSEDRGRMETQYF.

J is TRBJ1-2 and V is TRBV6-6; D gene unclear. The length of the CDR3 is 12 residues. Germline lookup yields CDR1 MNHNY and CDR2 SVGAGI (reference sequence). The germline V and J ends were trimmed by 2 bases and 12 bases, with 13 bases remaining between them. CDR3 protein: CASSYPPGIHTF. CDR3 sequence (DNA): TGTGCCAGCAGTTACCCCCCCGGTATACACACCTTC.